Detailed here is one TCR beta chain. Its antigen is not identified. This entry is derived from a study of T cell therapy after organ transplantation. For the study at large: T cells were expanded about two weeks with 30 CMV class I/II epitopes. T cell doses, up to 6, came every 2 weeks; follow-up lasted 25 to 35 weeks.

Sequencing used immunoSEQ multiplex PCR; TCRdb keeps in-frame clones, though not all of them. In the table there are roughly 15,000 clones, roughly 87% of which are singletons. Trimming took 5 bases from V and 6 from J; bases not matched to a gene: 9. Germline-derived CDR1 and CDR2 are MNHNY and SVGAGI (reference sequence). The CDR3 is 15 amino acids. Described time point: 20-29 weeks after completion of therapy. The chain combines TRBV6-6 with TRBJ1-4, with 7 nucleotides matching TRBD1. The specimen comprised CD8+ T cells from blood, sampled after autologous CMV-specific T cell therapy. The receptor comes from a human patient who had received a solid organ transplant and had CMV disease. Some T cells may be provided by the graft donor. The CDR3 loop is CASSAEGALDEKLFF. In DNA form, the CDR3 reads TGTGCCAGCAGTGCCGAGGGGGCTCTGGATGAAAAACTGTTTTTT.